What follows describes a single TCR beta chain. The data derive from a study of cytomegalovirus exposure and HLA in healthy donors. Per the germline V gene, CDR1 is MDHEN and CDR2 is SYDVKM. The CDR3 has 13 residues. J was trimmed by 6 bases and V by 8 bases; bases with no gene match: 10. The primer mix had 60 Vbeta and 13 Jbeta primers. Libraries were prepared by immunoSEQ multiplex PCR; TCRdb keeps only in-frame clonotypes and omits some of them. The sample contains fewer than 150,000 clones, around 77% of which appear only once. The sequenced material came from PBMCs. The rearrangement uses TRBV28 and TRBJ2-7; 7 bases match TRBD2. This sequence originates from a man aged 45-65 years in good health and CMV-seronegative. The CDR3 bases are TGTGCCAGCCTCAAGGGAGGGATCCTCGAGCAGTACTTC. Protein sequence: CASLKGGILEQYF. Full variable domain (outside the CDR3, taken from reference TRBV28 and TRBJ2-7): DVKVTQSSRYLVKRTGEKVFLECVQDMDHENMFWYRQDPGLGLRLIYFSYDVKMKEKGDIPEGYSVSREKKERFSLILESASTNQTSMYLCASLKGGILEQYFGPGTRLTVT.